This T cell receptor beta chain derives from a study of response to subunit inactivated influenza vaccine. TCRdb reprocessed the RT-PCR reads via MiXCR and lists one record per CDR3 protein. This table holds around 520,000 distinct CDR3 sequences, 12% found once. Regarding the study as a whole: T cells newly recruited by each seasonal influenza vaccination are few, the authors suggested.

Concerning this clonotype: What it binds is not known.

CDR1 SGHDN and CDR2 FVKESK come from the germline V gene. The CDR3 length is 15 residues. Trimming left V 5 bases short and J 4 bases short, with 17 bases between. The sequence derives from a man aged 50 to 60 who received an inactivated influenza vaccine. This material consisted of PBMCs from blood, taken on the day of vaccination. The chain combines TRBV14 with TRBJ2-5; tentative D call: TRBD2 (5 bases). This CDR3 reads CASSFVRGSPETQYF. The CDR3 nucleotides read TGTGCCAGCAGCTTCGTGAGAGGGAGCCCAGAGACCCAGTACTTC.